The rows below give T cell receptor beta chains drawn from one sample of a study of blood T cell repertoires in COVID-19. Here immunoSEQ multiplex PCR was the method, and the copy in TCRdb shows in-frame clones only, minus some. Of roughly 30,000 clones listed, just over 90% are singletons. Sequenced material: peripheral blood. All receptors derive from a man aged 55-75 years with acute or convalescent COVID-19. Each CDR3 is given with its conserved first and last residue. A D gene is named only where the DNA matches it firmly. Clone size appears in some rows only: once, few, many, or a class for an expanded clone.

J	size	V	D	CDR3	DNA
TRBJ1-1	-	TRBV6-5	-	CASSGGPGEAFF	TGTGCCAGCAGCGGGGGACCGGGCGAAGCTTTCTTT
TRBJ2-5	-	TRBV25-1	TRBD2	CASSETSGRAFETQYF	TGTGCCAGCAGTGAGACTAGCGGGAGGGCCTTCGAGACCCAGTACTTC
TRBJ1-6	-	TRBV6-5	-	CASSPPGGHSPLHF	TGTGCCAGCAGTCCCCCCGGAGGACATTCACCCCTCCACTTT
TRBJ2-3	-	TRBV24-1	TRBD1	CATSGLQGSYTDTQYF	TGTGCCACCTCCGGGTTACAGGGGAGTTACACAGATACGCAGTATTTT
TRBJ2-2	-	TRBV5-6	-	CASSLGWPGELFF	TGTGCCAGCAGCTTGGGGTGGCCCGGGGAGCTGTTTTTT
TRBJ1-1	-	TRBV6-5	-	CASSYSPAAMNTEAFF	TGTGCCAGCAGTTACTCTCCGGCGGCCATGAACACTGAAGCTTTCTTT
TRBJ1-3	few	TRBV7-9	-	CASSPGQGAPDGNTIYF	TGTGCCAGCAGCCCGGGACAAGGGGCCCCTGATGGAAACACCATATATTTT
TRBJ2-1	-	TRBV7-3	TRBD2	CASSLIGTSGMANEQFF	TGTGCCAGCAGCTTAATCGGGACTAGCGGAATGGCCAATGAGCAGTTCTTC
TRBJ1-2	-	TRBV3-1/TRBV3-2	-	CASSPRGEGYTF	TGTGCCAGCAGCCCCCGGGGAGAGGGCTACACCTTC
TRBJ2-3	-	TRBV28	TRBD1	CASSIQGAGTDTQYF	TGTGCCAGCAGCATACAGGGGGCAGGCACAGATACGCAGTATTTT
TRBJ2-1	-	TRBV27	TRBD2	CASSASRLAGAGEQFF	TGTGCCAGCAGTGCCAGCCGACTAGCGGGAGCTGGTGAGCAGTTCTTC
TRBJ1-6	once	TRBV6-5	-	CASSTFRDYNSPLHF	TGTGCCAGCAGTACCTTCAGGGATTATAATTCACCCCTCCACTTT
TRBJ2-5	-	TRBV4-1	-	CASSTHSPGLLQETQYF	TGCGCCAGCAGCACCCATTCCCCGGGACTCTTACAAGAGACCCAGTACTTC
TRBJ1-4	-	TRBV28	-	CASSEQGGNEKLFF	TGTGCCAGCAGTGAGCAGGGAGGGAATGAAAAACTGTTTTTT
TRBJ2-1	-	TRBV27	TRBD1	CASSSGQGNEQFF	TGTGCCAGCAGTTCGGGACAGGGGAATGAGCAGTTCTTC
TRBJ2-7	-	TRBV28	TRBD2	CASSWGLAGGSYEQYF	TGTGCCAGCAGCTGGGGACTAGCGGGAGGGAGCTACGAGCAGTACTTC
TRBJ2-5	-	TRBV6-2/TRBV6-3	-	CASSDLIGAQETQYF	TGTGCCAGCAGCGACTTGATAGGGGCCCAAGAGACCCAGTACTTC
TRBJ1-1	-	TRBV5-1	-	CASSLAGANTEAFF	TGCGCCAGCAGCTTGGCAGGGGCGAACACTGAAGCTTTCTTT
TRBJ2-3	-	TRBV7-9	-	CASSWQDTQYF	TGTGCCAGCAGCTGGCAGGATACGCAGTATTTT
TRBJ2-2	-	TRBV28	TRBD2	CASSFGGGRTGELFF	TGTGCCAGCAGTTTCGGGGGAGGGCGAACCGGGGAGCTGTTTTTT
TRBJ1-1	once	TRBV12-3/TRBV12-4	-	CASRFLENTEAFF	TGTGCCAGCAGATTCCTAGAGAACACTGAAGCTTTCTTT
TRBJ2-2	-	TRBV6-5	-	CASSYQDTGELFF	TGTGCCAGCAGTTACCAGGACACCGGGGAGCTGTTTTTT
TRBJ2-7	-	TRBV5-6	-	CASSLYSYEQYF	TGTGCCAGCAGCTTGTACTCCTACGAGCAGTACTTC
TRBJ2-3	-	TRBV10-3	-	CAIRTEASGDTQYF	TGTGCCATCAGAACAGAAGCTTCTGGAGATACGCAGTATTTT
TRBJ2-6	once	TRBV2	-	CASSLTGANVLTF	TGTGCCAGCAGCCTTACTGGGGCCAACGTCCTGACTTTC
TRBJ1-2	-	TRBV6-1	-	CASSEAQQKTYGYTF	TGTGCCAGCAGTGAAGCGCAACAGAAAACCTATGGCTACACCTTC
TRBJ2-1	-	TRBV7-9	-	CASSPDSNEQFF	TGTGCCAGCAGCCCAGACAGCAATGAGCAGTTCTTC
TRBJ2-3	-	TRBV3-1/TRBV3-2	-	CASRPSSYTQYF	TGTGCCAGCAGACCCAGTTCCTATACGCAGTATTTT
TRBJ2-1	-	TRBV21-1	-	CASSKALSRCGDEQFF	TGTGCCAGCAGCAAAGCGCTTTCTAGATGTGGAGATGAGCAGTTCTTC
TRBJ1-1	-	TRBV18	-	CASSPSGTKIMAFF	TGTGCCAGCTCACCATCCGGGACAAAAATAATGGCTTTCTTT
TRBJ1-4	-	TRBV9	TRBD1	CASRGQGNEKLFF	TGTGCCAGCAGGGGACAGGGGAATGAAAAACTGTTTTTT
TRBJ2-1	-	TRBV7-2	TRBD2	CASSLTLADNEQFF	TGTGCCAGCAGCTTAACGCTAGCGGATAATGAGCAGTTCTTC
TRBJ1-5	-	TRBV6-1	-	CASSERAGGQPQHF	TGTGCCAGCAGTGAACGGGCGGGGGGACAGCCCCAGCATTTT
TRBJ1-1	-	TRBV7-8	-	CASSLAGLAAPEAFF	TGTGCCAGCAGCTTAGCTGGACTGGCGGCCCCTGAAGCTTTCTTT
TRBJ2-1	-	TRBV19	-	CASNLAGYNEQFF	TGTGCCAGTAATTTGGCGGGATACAATGAGCAGTTCTTC